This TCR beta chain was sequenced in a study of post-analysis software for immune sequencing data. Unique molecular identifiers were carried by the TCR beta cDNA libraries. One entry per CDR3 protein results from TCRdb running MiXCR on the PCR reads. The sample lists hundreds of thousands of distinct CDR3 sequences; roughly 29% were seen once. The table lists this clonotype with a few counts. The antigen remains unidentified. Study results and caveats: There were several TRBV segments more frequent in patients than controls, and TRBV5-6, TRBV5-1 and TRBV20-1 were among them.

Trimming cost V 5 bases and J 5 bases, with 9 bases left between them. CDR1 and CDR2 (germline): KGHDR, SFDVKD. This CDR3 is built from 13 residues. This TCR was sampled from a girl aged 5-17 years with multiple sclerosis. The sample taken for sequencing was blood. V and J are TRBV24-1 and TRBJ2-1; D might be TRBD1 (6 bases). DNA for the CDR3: TGTGCCACCAGTGGTAACAGGGACAATGAGCAGTTCTTC. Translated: CATSGNRDNEQFF.